The rows below give T cell receptor beta chains drawn from one sample of a study of cytomegalovirus exposure and HLA in healthy donors. Clones were read by immunoSEQ multiplex PCR, and TCRdb kept only the in-frame ones, dropping some. The profile shows approximately 99,000 clones, approximately 94% of them singletons. The sample consisted of PBMCs. These TCRs come from a woman aged 18 to 35 in good health and CMV-seronegative. CDR3s include the opening cysteine and the closing phenylalanine or tryptophan. The order of the fields is clone size, J gene, D gene, V gene, CDR3 protein, CDR3 DNA. D genes are given only for firm matches. Size is stated for part of the rows, as once, few or many counts, or as a class when the clone is expanded.

abundance: .
j_gene: TRBJ2-1
d_gene: TRBD1
v_gene: TRBV9
CDR3aa: CASSVGTGVYNEQFF
CDR3nt: TGTGCCAGCAGCGTAGGGACAGGCGTCTACAATGAGCAGTTCTTC

abundance: .
j_gene: TRBJ1-2
d_gene: .
v_gene: TRBV27
CDR3aa: CASSLSGQGYGYTF
CDR3nt: TGTGCCAGCAGTTTATCGGGGCAGGGATATGGCTACACCTTC

abundance: once
j_gene: TRBJ2-7
d_gene: .
v_gene: TRBV5-1
CDR3aa: CASSTQGRTYEQYF
CDR3nt: TGCGCCAGCAGCACACAGGGGAGGACCTACGAGCAGTACTTC

abundance: .
j_gene: TRBJ1-6
d_gene: TRBD1
v_gene: TRBV28
CDR3aa: CASSLGTGTYNSPLHF
CDR3nt: TGTGCCAGCAGTCTTGGGACAGGGACCTATAATTCACCCCTCCACTTT

abundance: .
j_gene: TRBJ2-1
d_gene: .
v_gene: TRBV4-1
CDR3aa: CASRLEVEQFF
CDR3nt: TGCGCCAGCAGACTTGAGGTTGAGCAGTTCTTC

abundance: .
j_gene: TRBJ2-1
d_gene: TRBD2
v_gene: TRBV4-2
CDR3aa: CASSQDSSGGANEQFF
CDR3nt: TGTGCCAGCAGCCAAGATAGTAGCGGGGGGGCAAATGAGCAGTTCTTC

abundance: .
j_gene: TRBJ1-2
d_gene: .
v_gene: TRBV18
CDR3aa: CASSPGQTVLYGYTF
CDR3nt: TGTGCCAGCTCACCGGGTCAGACAGTCCTCTATGGCTACACCTTC

abundance: .
j_gene: TRBJ1-1
d_gene: TRBD1
v_gene: TRBV4-1
CDR3aa: CASSLAGGNTEAFF
CDR3nt: TGCGCCAGCAGCCTGGCAGGGGGGAACACTGAAGCTTTCTTT

abundance: .
j_gene: TRBJ2-5
d_gene: TRBD2
v_gene: TRBV2
CDR3aa: CASIAGSGGYQETQYF
CDR3nt: TGTGCCAGCATCGCGGGGAGCGGGGGCTACCAAGAGACCCAGTACTTC

abundance: .
j_gene: TRBJ1-2
d_gene: .
v_gene: TRBV6-4
CDR3aa: CASIRLQGHPYSNYGYTF
CDR3nt: TGTGCCAGCATCAGACTCCAGGGCCACCCTTACTCTAACTATGGCTACACCTTC

abundance: .
j_gene: TRBJ1-2
d_gene: TRBD1
v_gene: TRBV19
CDR3aa: CAPKRGQGNYGYTF
CDR3nt: TGTGCCCCCAAGCGGGGACAGGGGAACTATGGCTACACCTTC

abundance: .
j_gene: TRBJ2-7
d_gene: .
v_gene: TRBV27
CDR3aa: CASSSGTSYEQYF
CDR3nt: TGTGCCAGCAGTTCAGGTACTTCGTACGAGCAGTACTTC

abundance: .
j_gene: TRBJ1-4
d_gene: .
v_gene: TRBV4-1
CDR3aa: CASSQYRGVGEKLFF
CDR3nt: TGCGCCAGCAGCCAATATCGGGGGGTTGGTGAAAAACTGTTTTTT

abundance: .
j_gene: TRBJ2-5
d_gene: .
v_gene: TRBV15
CDR3aa: CATSGGIRETQYF
CDR3nt: TGTGCCACCAGCGGGGGGATTCGAGAGACCCAGTACTTC

abundance: once
j_gene: TRBJ2-3
d_gene: TRBD2
v_gene: TRBV5-6
CDR3aa: CASSGTSVDTQYF
CDR3nt: TGTGCCAGCAGCGGGACTAGCGTCGATACGCAGTATTTT

abundance: .
j_gene: TRBJ2-7
d_gene: .
v_gene: TRBV28
CDR3aa: CASSSPRQAGDSF
CDR3nt: TGTGCCAGCAGTTCCCCGAGACAGGCTGGAGATTCCTTC

abundance: once
j_gene: TRBJ2-3
d_gene: TRBD2
v_gene: TRBV7-3
CDR3aa: CASSSHHLAGPTDTQYF
CDR3nt: TGTGCCAGCAGCTCCCACCATCTAGCGGGACCTACAGATACGCAGTATTTT

abundance: .
j_gene: TRBJ1-5
d_gene: TRBD1
v_gene: TRBV7-2
CDR3aa: CASSLQGASNQPQHF
CDR3nt: TGTGCCAGCAGCTTACAGGGGGCAAGCAATCAGCCCCAGCATTTT

abundance: .
j_gene: TRBJ1-3
d_gene: TRBD1
v_gene: TRBV2
CDR3aa: CASSIQTGVAGNTIYF
CDR3nt: TGTGCCAGCAGTATCCAGACAGGGGTGGCTGGAAACACCATATATTTT

abundance: .
j_gene: TRBJ2-7
d_gene: .
v_gene: TRBV7-2
CDR3aa: CASSRESAREYEQYF
CDR3nt: TGTGCCAGCAGCCGGGAGTCTGCGAGAGAGTACGAGCAGTACTTC

abundance: .
j_gene: TRBJ1-4
d_gene: .
v_gene: TRBV30
CDR3aa: CAWSKAGGNEKLFF
CDR3nt: TGTGCCTGGAGTAAGGCAGGAGGGAATGAAAAACTGTTTTTT

abundance: .
j_gene: TRBJ2-7
d_gene: .
v_gene: TRBV5-5
CDR3aa: CASSPGVHEQYF
CDR3nt: TGTGCCAGCAGCCCAGGGGTCCACGAGCAGTACTTC

abundance: .
j_gene: TRBJ2-7
d_gene: TRBD2
v_gene: TRBV6-5
CDR3aa: CASTTSGGTYEQYF
CDR3nt: TGTGCCAGCACAACTAGCGGGGGAACCTACGAGCAGTACTTC

abundance: .
j_gene: TRBJ2-6
d_gene: TRBD1
v_gene: TRBV18
CDR3aa: CASSPAGGTGAIPSSGANVLTF
CDR3nt: TGTGCCAGCTCACCCGCCGGCGGGACAGGGGCGATTCCTAGCTCTGGGGCCAACGTCCTGACTTTC

abundance: .
j_gene: TRBJ1-2
d_gene: TRBD1
v_gene: TRBV5-4
CDR3aa: CASSSDRAYGYTF
CDR3nt: TGTGCCAGCAGCTCTGACAGGGCCTATGGCTACACCTTC

abundance: .
j_gene: TRBJ2-7
d_gene: .
v_gene: TRBV6-1
CDR3aa: CASSEALRQNSYEQYF
CDR3nt: TGTGCCAGCAGTGAAGCGCTTCGACAAAACTCCTACGAGCAGTACTTC

abundance: once
j_gene: TRBJ1-2
d_gene: TRBD1
v_gene: TRBV19
CDR3aa: CASSMTTGGLGYTF
CDR3nt: TGTGCCAGTAGTATGACTACAGGGGGCTTGGGCTACACCTTC

abundance: .
j_gene: TRBJ1-1
d_gene: TRBD1
v_gene: TRBV7-9
CDR3aa: CASSFRDRGTTEAFF
CDR3nt: TGTGCCAGCAGCTTCCGGGACAGGGGAACCACTGAAGCTTTCTTT

abundance: .
j_gene: TRBJ2-5
d_gene: .
v_gene: TRBV15
CDR3aa: CATSRDRGVETQYF
CDR3nt: TGTGCCACCAGCAGAGATAGGGGCGTCGAGACCCAGTACTTC

abundance: .
j_gene: TRBJ2-7
d_gene: .
v_gene: TRBV11-1
CDR3aa: CASSLPSGQGGLHEQYF
CDR3nt: TGTGCCAGCAGCTTACCCTCAGGACAGGGAGGGCTCCACGAGCAGTACTTC

abundance: .
j_gene: TRBJ1-1
d_gene: TRBD1
v_gene: TRBV19
CDR3aa: CASSSPTGRVVGTEAFF
CDR3nt: TGTGCCAGTAGTTCCCCGACAGGGCGCGTTGTTGGCACTGAAGCTTTCTTT

abundance: .
j_gene: TRBJ1-4
d_gene: TRBD1
v_gene: TRBV6-5
CDR3aa: CASSYSTGYGEKLFF
CDR3nt: TGTGCCAGCAGTTACTCGACAGGGTACGGTGAAAAACTGTTTTTT

abundance: .
j_gene: TRBJ2-7
d_gene: .
v_gene: TRBV6-6
CDR3aa: CASSYSAGGTYEQYF
CDR3nt: TGTGCCAGCAGTTACAGCGCAGGCGGGACCTACGAGCAGTACTTC

abundance: .
j_gene: TRBJ1-2
d_gene: .
v_gene: TRBV4-1
CDR3aa: CASSQDLGTPAGYTF
CDR3nt: TGCGCCAGCAGCCAAGATCTCGGGACTCCGGCGGGCTACACCTTC

abundance: once
j_gene: TRBJ2-7
d_gene: .
v_gene: TRBV28
CDR3aa: CASSRNRPYEQYF
CDR3nt: TGTGCCAGCAGTCGAAACAGACCCTACGAGCAGTACTTC

abundance: .
j_gene: TRBJ1-5
d_gene: TRBD1
v_gene: TRBV30
CDR3aa: CAWSVQGNQPQHF
CDR3nt: TGTGCCTGGAGCGTACAGGGGAATCAGCCCCAGCATTTT

abundance: once
j_gene: TRBJ2-3
d_gene: TRBD1
v_gene: TRBV19
CDR3aa: CASSIFLGDRGPDTQYF
CDR3nt: TGTGCCAGTAGTATATTCCTAGGGGACAGGGGCCCAGATACGCAGTATTTT

abundance: .
j_gene: TRBJ2-7
d_gene: TRBD2
v_gene: TRBV7-2
CDR3aa: CASSLTPGLAGGEQYF
CDR3nt: TGTGCCAGCAGCTTAACTCCTGGACTAGCGGGCGGCGAGCAGTACTTC

abundance: .
j_gene: TRBJ2-1
d_gene: .
v_gene: TRBV6-1
CDR3aa: CASSEDSSSYNEQFF
CDR3nt: TGTGCCAGCAGTGAGGACAGTAGCTCCTACAATGAGCAGTTCTTC

abundance: .
j_gene: TRBJ2-7
d_gene: .
v_gene: TRBV28
CDR3aa: CASSFDNEGYEQYF
CDR3nt: TGTGCCAGCAGTTTCGACAATGAAGGCTACGAGCAGTACTTC

abundance: .
j_gene: TRBJ2-1
d_gene: .
v_gene: TRBV7-9
CDR3aa: CASTQSGLSYNEQFF
CDR3nt: TGTGCCAGCACCCAGAGCGGTCTCTCCTACAATGAGCAGTTCTTC

abundance: .
j_gene: TRBJ1-6
d_gene: TRBD1
v_gene: TRBV18
CDR3aa: CASSSRQGGSNSPLHF
CDR3nt: TGTGCCAGCTCATCAAGACAGGGTGGCTCGAATTCACCCCTCCACTTT

abundance: .
j_gene: TRBJ1-5
d_gene: TRBD1
v_gene: TRBV6-5
CDR3aa: CASSYSNRGQPQHF
CDR3nt: TGTGCCAGCAGTTACTCGAACAGGGGGCAGCCCCAGCATTTT

abundance: .
j_gene: TRBJ2-7
d_gene: .
v_gene: TRBV7-2
CDR3aa: CASSLGGTYDEQYF
CDR3nt: TGTGCCAGCAGCTTAGGCGGGACCTATGACGAGCAGTACTTC

abundance: .
j_gene: TRBJ1-2
d_gene: .
v_gene: TRBV28
CDR3aa: CASSFRGYGYTF
CDR3nt: TGTGCCAGCAGTTTTCGCGGGTATGGCTACACCTTC

abundance: .
j_gene: TRBJ1-1
d_gene: TRBD1
v_gene: TRBV7-9
CDR3aa: CASSSTGGVTEAFF
CDR3nt: TGTGCCAGCAGCTCGACAGGGGGCGTAACTGAAGCTTTCTTT

abundance: .
j_gene: TRBJ2-3
d_gene: TRBD2
v_gene: TRBV19
CDR3aa: CASTPLRGGRTDTQYF
CDR3nt: TGTGCCAGTACCCCCTTGCGGGGGGGCCGCACAGATACGCAGTATTTT

abundance: .
j_gene: TRBJ1-5
d_gene: .
v_gene: TRBV7-8
CDR3aa: CASSLKRSSNQPQHF
CDR3nt: TGTGCCAGCAGCTTAAAACGGTCTAGCAATCAGCCCCAGCATTTT

abundance: once
j_gene: TRBJ1-4
d_gene: TRBD1
v_gene: TRBV7-2
CDR3aa: CASSLAGQEAEKLFF
CDR3nt: TGTGCCAGCAGCTTAGCGGGACAGGAGGCTGAAAAACTGTTTTTT